This TCR beta chain is drawn from a study of T cell responses to AZD1222 COVID-19 vaccine. V was pared by 7 bases and J by 8 bases, with 9 bases between. Germline CDR1 MNHNY, CDR2 SVGAGI (reference sequence). The CDR3 runs to 11 residues. This clone came up a few times. TCRdb keeps only in-frame clones here, not all; method: immunoSEQ multiplex PCR. The sample includes 120,000 or so clones, roughly 87% seen only once; the top ten take 3.2%. Here the sequenced sample was peripheral blood, taken on day 0 of AZD1222 vaccination. The clonotype originates from an adult in good health. This chain connects TRBV6-6 to TRBJ2-1, with D uncertain. The CDR3 coding sequence is TGTGCCAGCACCCCTGGATATGAGCAGTTCTTC. It encodes CASTPGYEQFF.